Presented here are 15 T cell receptor beta chains from one specimen sequenced in a study of response to subunit inactivated influenza vaccine. One entry per CDR3 protein results from TCRdb running MiXCR on the RT-PCR reads. This table has approximately 170,000 distinct CDR3 sequences, around 14% appearing once. Sequences were derived from CD8+ T cells sorted from PBMCs, sampled around 5 days after vaccination. These TCRs come from a man aged 45-65 years who received an inactivated influenza vaccine.

This clonotype was found a few times. The chain recombines TRBV6-2 or TRBV6-3 with TRBJ2-7, with D possibly being TRBD1 (8 bases). Per germline, CDR1 MNHEY and CDR2 SVGEGT. Trimming cost V 2 bases and J 3 bases, with 14 bases left between them. The CDR3 runs 15 residues. The chain's CDR3 is CASSYPTGGGYEQYF. CDR3 bases: TGTGCCAGCAGTTACCCCACAGGGGGGGGCTACGAGCAGTACTTC.

A few counts support this clonotype. The chain combines TRBV4-1 with TRBJ2-7, with D perhaps assigned TRBD1 or TRBD2 (5 bases each). The CDR3 sequence is 14 residues long. Per germline, CDR1 MGHRA and CDR2 YSYEKL. V was shortened by 0 bases and J by 0 bases, with 6 bases between the two germline ends. CDR3 loop: CASSQEGTSYEQYF. CDR3 DNA: TGCGCCAGCAGCCAAGAGGGGACCTCCTACGAGCAGTACTTC.

This clonotype was recorded a few times. The V call is TRBV10-3, the J call TRBJ1-1; no clear D gene. The CDR3 has 15 amino acids. Germline V gene data show CDR1 as ENHRY and CDR2 as SYGVKD. V lost 10 bases to trimming and J lost 0 bases, with 18 bases between them. The DNA for the CDR3 is TGTGCCAACTCGGACGGGCATATCATGAACACTGAAGCTTTCTTT. Amino acid sequence: CANSDGHIMNTEAFF.

The chain carries TRBV2 and TRBJ2-5; 11 bases match TRBD2. Germline trimming cut 4 bases from V and 5 bases from J; bases unmatched to any gene: 6. CDR1 and CDR2 (germline): SNHLY, FYNNEI. The CDR3 is 15 residues long. Here the CDR3 DNA reads TGTGCCAGCAGTGTGGGTCTAGCGGGAGGTGAGACCCAGTACTTC. It codes for CASSVGLAGGETQYF.

This clonotype appeared a few times. This rearrangement joins TRBV6-2 or TRBV6-3 to TRBJ1-1; weak D call: TRBD1 (6 bases). The CDR3 spans 13 residues. V gave up 6 bases and J gave up 1 base, with 9 bases separating them. The germline V gene has CDR1 MNHEY and CDR2 SVGEGT. The CDR3 reads CASSEQGNTEAFF. CDR3 in DNA: TGTGCCAGCAGCGAACAGGGGAACACTGAAGCTTTCTTT.

The rearrangement uses TRBV6-2 or TRBV6-3 and TRBJ2-7; no definite D call. This CDR3 is 13 amino acids long. Trimming shortened V by 0 bases and J by 5 bases, and 8 bases separated the two germline ends. Germline loops: CDR1 MNHEY, CDR2 SVGEGT. The CDR3 loop reads CASSYSQANEQYF. CDR3 sequence (DNA): TGTGCCAGCAGTTACTCACAAGCCAACGAGCAGTACTTC.

The V gene is TRBV4-2, the J gene TRBJ2-2; D is uncertain. This CDR3 is built from 15 residues. The ends were cut back, 4 bases at V and 1 base at J, with 10 bases in the middle. Germline V gene lookup returns CDR1 LGHNA and CDR2 YNFKEQ. CDR3 protein: CASSPNGLNTGELFF. CDR3 DNA sequence: TGTGCCAGCAGCCCCAACGGGTTGAACACCGGGGAGCTGTTTTTT.

V is TRBV7-7 and J is TRBJ2-1; TRBD2 is a possible D gene (7 bases). The CDR3 has 16 amino acids. V lost 2 bases and J lost 9, with 20 bases in between. CDR1 and CDR2 (germline): SSHAT, FNYEAQ (reference sequence). DNA for the CDR3: TGTGCCAGCAGCTTAACCCCCTTGGGGGGGGCAGGTGAGCAGTTCTTC. Protein sequence: CASSLTPLGGAGEQFF.

This chain joins TRBV12-3 or TRBV12-4 and TRBJ2-5; tentatively, D is TRBD2 (5 bases). CDR3 length: 12 residues. V was trimmed by 4 bases and J by 13 bases, leaving 16 bases between them. The CDR3 sequence: CASSSLANSRYF. The CDR3 DNA reads TGTGCCAGCAGTTCGCTAGCTAATTCGCGGTACTTC.

V gene TRBV30 combines with J gene TRBJ2-1; possible D gene TRBD1, 5 bases. The ends were cut back, 2 bases at V and 4 bases at J, with 9 bases in the middle. Germline assignment: CDR1 GTSNPN and CDR2 SVGIG (reference sequence). This CDR3 contains 13 residues. CDR3 coding DNA: TGTGCCTGGAGTAGCGACAGATACAATGAGCAGTTCTTC. Encoded protein: CAWSSDRYNEQFF.

The table lists this clonotype with a few counts. The J gene is TRBJ2-1, the V gene TRBV28; the D gene is possibly TRBD1 (5 bases). Germline lookup yields CDR1 MDHEN and CDR2 SYDVKM. The CDR3 loop spans 14 amino acids. V shed 5 bases and J shed 3 bases, with 11 bases lying between them. CDR3 DNA: TGTGCCAGCAGTCTACGGACACACTACAATGAGCAGTTCTTC. Translating it yields CASSLRTHYNEQFF.

The chain uses TRBV4-1 and TRBJ1-2; tentative D call: TRBD1 (5 bases). The CDR3 is 17 residues long. From germline, CDR1 is MGHRA and CDR2 YSYEKL. V lost 0 bases and J lost 3, with 17 bases in between. The chain's CDR3 is CASSQDIGHSRHYGYTF. The CDR3 nucleotides read TGCGCCAGCAGCCAAGATATAGGACATTCGAGGCACTATGGCTACACCTTC.

This clonotype was observed a handful of times. The chain combines TRBV29-1 with TRBJ2-7, with D possibly being TRBD1 (6 bases). Between the trimmed V and J ends, which lost 3 bases and 1 base, there was a span of 10 bases. The CDR3 contains 13 residues. Germline V gene sequence: CDR1 SQVTM, CDR2 ANQGSEA. The CDR3 bases are TGCAGCGTTGAGTGGGGGCCTTCCTACGAGCAGTACTTC. It codes for CSVEWGPSYEQYF.

J is TRBJ2-5 and V is TRBV7-9; 7 positions agree with TRBD1. CDR1 SEHNR and CDR2 FQNEAQ come from the germline V gene (reference sequence). With 7 bases clipped from V and 5 bases from J, the junction kept 16 bases outside the gene matches. CDR3 size: 16 residues. The CDR3 sequence: CASIPLARGPVETQYF. As DNA, the CDR3 is TGTGCCAGCATCCCCCTTGCTAGGGGGCCGGTGGAGACCCAGTACTTC.

The V gene is TRBV27, the J gene TRBJ2-5; 13 bases match TRBD2. CDR3 length equals 16 residues. CDR1 is MNHEY, CDR2 SMNVEV, per germline (reference sequence). The V segment lost 6 bases and the J segment 5 bases; nucleotides outside the gene matches: 9. CDR3 coding DNA: TGTGCCAGCAGACCGGGACTAGCGGGGTTGCTGGAGACCCAGTACTTC. Residues: CASRPGLAGLLETQYF.